Listed here are 27 T cell receptor beta chains from one sample, sequenced in a study of beta chain features in type 1 diabetes. What was sequenced were expressed TCRB transcripts, since all of the isolated RNA had been reverse transcribed. Generated by immunoSEQ multiplex PCR, the TCRdb table keeps only in-frame clones and is missing some. Here the sample spans more than 300,000 clones, 10% to 15% being singletons. These receptors have no identified antigens. Study-wide results and limits: Patients with Type 1 diabetes showed moderately but significantly shorter TCRB CDR3s in all four CD4+ subsets.

The sequenced sample consisted of naive CD4+ T cells from blood. Receptors were obtained from a young woman with type 1 diabetes.

V and J are TRBV7-2 and TRBJ2-3; 12 bases fit TRBD2. Germline CDR1 SGHTA, CDR2 FQGNSA. This CDR3 is 17 amino acids long. The V segment lost 5 bases and the J segment 4 bases; nucleotides outside the gene matches: 10. CDR3 sequence reads: CASSGRLAGGRSDTQYF. CDR3 DNA sequence: TGTGCCAGCAGCGGAAGGCTAGCGGGGGGGCGATCAGATACGCAGTATTTT.

This clone was detected only a few times. V gene TRBV25-1 combines with J gene TRBJ2-2; D is perhaps TRBD1 (5 bases). Germline V gives CDR1 MGHDK, CDR2 SYGVNS. This CDR3 comprises 14 residues. The V end was cut by 5 bases, the J end by 6 bases, with 13 bases between. CDR3 sequence (DNA): TGTGCCAGCAGTATCGATATCAGGGCCGGGGAGCTGTTTTTT. It specifies CASSIDIRAGELFF. The variable domain in full, completed from reference TRBV25-1 and TRBJ2-2, reads EADIYQTPRYLVIGTGKKITLECSQTMGHDKMYWYQQDPGMELHLIHYSYGVNSTEKGDLSSESTVSRIRTEHFPLTLESARPSHTSQYLCASSIDIRAGELFFGEGSRLTVL.

This sequence joins TRBV18 and TRBJ2-5; D is perhaps TRBD1 (5 bases). V lost 1 base to trimming and J lost 8 bases, with 26 bases between them. From germline, CDR1 is KGHSH and CDR2 LQKENI. The CDR3 is 18 residues long. The CDR3 coding sequence is TGTGCCAGCTCACCACAGGTGCAGACAGTTCCCCCGGCGGATACCCAGTACTTC. It codes for CASSPQVQTVPPADTQYF.

The J gene is TRBJ1-2, the V gene TRBV15, with D unclear. Between the trimmed V and J ends, which lost 2 bases and 4 bases, there was a span of 14 bases. There are 15 residues in the CDR3. Looked up from germline, CDR1 is LNHNV and CDR2 is YYDKDF (reference sequence). CDR3 in DNA: TGTGCCACCAGCAGACCCCGGGAGGACGGCTATGGCTACACCTTC. As protein: CATSRPREDGYGYTF.

This clone was counted only a few times. The J gene is TRBJ2-3, the V gene TRBV7-3; D ambiguous. Trimming took 3 bases from V and 0 from J, leaving 7 bases between them. Germline V lookup: CDR1 SGHTA, CDR2 FQGTGA. CDR3 length: 14 residues. This CDR3 is CASSFPFSTDTQYF. The CDR3 region has the DNA TGTGCCAGCAGCTTCCCATTTAGCACAGATACGCAGTATTTT.

This clone was detected a few times. The J gene is TRBJ2-7, the V gene TRBV4-2; TRBD2 is a possible D gene (6 bases). The CDR3 is 15 residues long. Germline V gene lookup returns CDR1 LGHNA and CDR2 YNFKEQ. V was cut by 8 bases and J by 3 bases, with 20 bases left in between. The CDR3 reads CASSQAGTGGYEQYF. For the CDR3, the DNA is TGTGCCAGCTCCCAAGCCGGGACTGGAGGCTACGAGCAGTACTTC.

V gene TRBV6-6 combines with J gene TRBJ1-2, with D perhaps TRBD1 (5 bases). This CDR3 comprises 15 residues. Trimming cost V 0 bases and J 2 bases, with 10 bases left between them. Germline CDR1 reads MNHNY; CDR2 reads SVGAGI (reference sequence). The CDR3 protein is CASSYSMAGNYGYTF. The CDR3 DNA reads as TGTGCCAGCAGTTACTCGATGGCAGGGAACTATGGCTACACCTTC.

This clone turned up a few times. The gene calls are TRBV29-1 and TRBJ1-1; 7 bases are a match to TRBD1. After removal of 7 bases from V and 0 bases from J, the junction contained 5 bases not matched to a gene. The CDR3 covers 13 residues. The germline CDR1 and CDR2 sequences are SQVTM and ANQGSEA. Here the CDR3 DNA reads TGCAGCGGGGGACAGATCTTGAACACTGAAGCTTTCTTT. As protein: CSGGQILNTEAFF.

The chain uses TRBV2 and TRBJ1-2; the D gene is possibly TRBD1 (5 bases). The V and J ends lost 8 bases and 2 bases respectively, with 15 bases between them. Per the germline V gene, CDR1 is SNHLY and CDR2 is FYNNEI. CDR3 length: 14 residues. CDR3 bases: TGTGCCAGCCTAGCGGTAGGGGCCAACTATGGCTACACCTTC. Translation gives CASLAVGANYGYTF.

The chain recombines TRBV7-2 with TRBJ1-5; D might be TRBD1 (5 bases). Germline assignment: CDR1 SGHTA and CDR2 FQGNSA. The length of the CDR3 is 16 residues. V lost 4 bases and J lost 5, with 18 bases in between. The CDR3 is CASSSQWGRLDQPQHF. As DNA, the CDR3 is TGTGCCAGCAGCTCACAATGGGGCAGATTAGATCAGCCCCAGCATTTT. The full variable domain, completed using reference TRBV7-2 and TRBJ1-5, is GAGVSQSPSNKVTEKGKDVELRCDPISGHTALYWYRQSLGQGLEFLIYFQGNSAPDKSGLPSDRFSAERTGGSVSTLTIQRTQQEDSAVYLCASSSQWGRLDQPQHFGDGTRLSIL.

The sample holds a few counts of this clone. This sequence joins TRBV6-6 and TRBJ1-2, with 8 bases identical to TRBD1. CDR3 size: 13 residues. Germline V gene lookup returns CDR1 MNHNY and CDR2 SVGAGI (reference sequence). Germline trimming cut 6 bases from V and 6 bases from J; bases unmatched to any gene: 6. The CDR3 loop reads CASSDRGWNGYTF. Here the CDR3 DNA reads TGTGCCAGCAGCGACAGGGGTTGGAATGGCTACACCTTC.

The chain carries TRBV13 and TRBJ2-1; D is unclear. The CDR3 sequence is 14 residues long. Trimming removed 8 bases from V and 1 base from J, with 12 bases in between. Germline values: CDR1 PRHDT, CDR2 FYEKMQ (reference sequence). CDR3 in amino acids: CASVQSRSYNEQFF. The CDR3 nucleotides read TGTGCCAGCGTGCAATCGAGATCCTACAATGAGCAGTTCTTC.

The J gene is TRBJ1-5, the V gene TRBV28; no firm D call. V lost 5 bases and J lost 11, with 13 bases in between. Germline V gives CDR1 MDHEN, CDR2 SYDVKM. The CDR3 extends over 12 amino acids. The CDR3 spells CASSPPQVAQHF. DNA of the CDR3: TGTGCCAGCAGTCCCCCCCAGGTGGCCCAGCATTTT.

The chain uses TRBV28 and TRBJ1-1; D is unresolved. Germline assignment: CDR1 MDHEN and CDR2 SYDVKM. Trimming pared 7 bases from V and 1 base from J, leaving 13 bases between. CDR3 length equals 14 residues. CDR3 bases: TGTGCCAGCACCCTCTCGTCGGGGAACACTGAAGCTTTCTTT. Encoded protein: CASTLSSGNTEAFF.

Concerning this clone: Other DNA sequences in this sample translate to the same CDR3. This chain uses TRBV29-1 with TRBJ2-7; TRBD1 agrees at 9 bases. Losses at the gene ends were 3 bases for V and 4 bases for J; bases not matched to a gene: 4. Germline assignment: CDR1 SQVTM and CDR2 ANQGSEA. There are 13 residues in the CDR3. CDR3 amino acids: CSVEGQGRYEQYF. The CDR3 DNA sequence: TGCAGCGTTGAGGGACAGGGAAGGTACGAGCAGTACTTC.

Concerning this clone: Within the sample, other DNA sequences also encode this same CDR3. The V gene is TRBV10-3, the J gene TRBJ2-7; 10 positions agree with TRBD1. This CDR3 has 14 amino acids. The germline V gene encodes CDR1 ENHRY and CDR2 SYGVKD. Trimming at V came to 4 bases and at J to 1 base, leaving 1 base not matched to a gene. CDR3 residues: CAISGTGGSYEQYF. CDR3 nucleotide sequence: TGTGCCATCAGTGGGACAGGGGGGTCCTACGAGCAGTACTTC.

This chain's CDR3 is CASSQDTGTAGAKNIQYF. For the CDR3, the DNA is TGCGCCAGCAGCCAAGATACGGGGACAGCAGGGGCCAAAAACATTCAGTACTTC. The chain joins TRBV4-3 to TRBJ2-4, with TRBD1 identical over 7 bases. The germline gives CDR1 LGHNA, CDR2 YSLEER. V was pared by 0 bases and J by 1 base, with 9 bases of the junction left unmatched. This CDR3 contains 18 residues.

This clone has more than one count but fewer than ten. The rearrangement joins TRBV30 to TRBJ2-1; TRBD2 is a possible D gene (7 bases). Germline CDR1 is GTSNPN and CDR2 is SVGIG (reference sequence). Trimming took 0 bases from V and 6 from J, leaving 12 bases between them. The CDR3 runs 14 residues. The CDR3 nucleotides read TGTGCCTGGAGTGTTGGGGGGGCCCTCAATGAGCAGTTCTTC. Translating it yields CAWSVGGALNEQFF.

This chain uses TRBV7-9 with TRBJ1-4; TRBD1 matches at 9 bases. The trim removed 5 bases at V and 7 bases at J, leaving 14 bases unmatched. Germline V gene lookup returns CDR1 SEHNR and CDR2 FQNEAQ (reference sequence). This CDR3 region has 17 residues. CDR3 sequence reads: CASSIYVRTGVFEKLFF. CDR3 nucleotides: TGTGCCAGCAGCATTTATGTCCGGACAGGGGTTTTTGAAAAACTGTTTTTT.

CDR3 coding DNA: TGTGCCAGTAGATACACCAACTCACCCCTCCACTTT. Protein product: CASRYTNSPLHF. The V call is TRBV19, the J call TRBJ1-6; D is undetermined. V was cut by 6 bases and J by 10 bases, with 10 bases left in between. The CDR3 loop spans 12 amino acids. Germline CDR1 is LNHDA and CDR2 is SQIVND (reference sequence).

J is TRBJ1-2 and V is TRBV11-2, with 12 bases identical to TRBD1. V shed 5 bases and J 7 bases; nucleotides not matched to a gene: 2. Germline V CDR1 and CDR2: SGHAT, FQNNGV. CDR3 length: 13 amino acids. CDR3 DNA: TGTGCCAGCAGCCCGGGACAGGGGGCTGGCTACACCTTC. Its protein product is CASSPGQGAGYTF.

The V gene is TRBV7-2, the J gene TRBJ2-7; D not resolved. V lost 4 bases to trimming and J lost 2 bases, with 9 bases between them. The CDR3 totals 13 residues. Germline V gives CDR1 SGHTA, CDR2 FQGNSA. The CDR3 protein is CASSSKNAYEQYF. For the CDR3, the DNA is TGTGCCAGCAGCTCAAAAAATGCCTACGAGCAGTACTTC.

This clone was counted only a few times. The chain is built from TRBV15 and TRBJ2-1; the D gene is possibly TRBD2 (6 bases). The CDR3 is made up of 15 amino acids. Germline lookup yields CDR1 LNHNV and CDR2 YYDKDF (reference sequence). Trimming shortened V by 1 base and J by 5 bases, and 12 bases separated the two germline ends. The CDR3 reads CATSRGGSGHNEQFF. In DNA, the CDR3 is TGTGCCACCAGCAGAGGAGGTAGCGGCCACAATGAGCAGTTCTTC.

This chain uses TRBV7-9 with TRBJ1-1, with D uncertain. V shed 1 base and J shed 2 bases, with 8 bases lying between them. Per the germline V gene, CDR1 is SEHNR and CDR2 is FQNEAQ (reference sequence). There are 14 residues in the CDR3. The CDR3 loop reads CASSLGPFNTEAFF. DNA for the CDR3: TGTGCCAGCAGCTTAGGTCCTTTCAACACTGAAGCTTTCTTT.

This clone appeared a few times. This sequence joins TRBV5-1 and TRBJ1-2, with unresolved D. The length of the CDR3 is 14 residues. Germline lookup yields CDR1 SGHRS and CDR2 YFSETQ. The germline V and J ends were trimmed by 5 bases and 6 bases, with 17 bases remaining between them. DNA of the CDR3: TGCGCCAGCAGACGGGGTTCGGGGAATGATGGCTACACCTTC. Translated: CASRRGSGNDGYTF. The full variable domain, its missing parts supplied by reference TRBV5-1 and TRBJ1-2, is KAGVTQTPRYLIKTRGQQVTLSCSPISGHRSVSWYQQTPGQGLQFLFEYFSETQRNKGNFPGRFSGRQFSNSRSEMNVSTLELGDSALYLCASRRGSGNDGYTFGSGTRLTVV.

This chain links TRBV15 with TRBJ1-2; a possible D gene is TRBD1 (5 bases). Trimming took off 0 bases at V and 7 bases at J, with 12 bases between the two ends. This CDR3 is 14 amino acids long. Looked up from germline, CDR1 is LNHNV and CDR2 is YYDKDF (reference sequence). As DNA, the CDR3 is TGTGCCACCAGCAGAGACGCTGGGGCTGGTGGCTACACCTTC. Translated, it gives CATSRDAGAGGYTF.

CDR3 loop: CASSVDGGATEAFF. The CDR3 bases are TGTGCCAGCAGCGTAGACGGGGGGGCCACTGAAGCTTTCTTT. This chain connects TRBV9 to TRBJ1-1; possible D gene TRBD1, 6 bases. Germline values: CDR1 SGDLS, CDR2 YYNGEE. This CDR3 has 14 amino acids. Trimming stripped 0 bases from V and 4 bases from J, with 10 bases between. The full variable domain, with the rest looked up from reference TRBV9 and TRBJ1-1, is DSGVTQTPKHLITATGQRVTLRCSPRSGDLSVYWYQQSLDQGLQFLIQYYNGEERAKGNILERFSAQQFPDLHSELNLSSLELGDSALYFCASSVDGGATEAFFGQGTRLTVV.